The T cell receptor beta chain described here comes from a study of blood T cell repertoires in COVID-19. Produced via immunoSEQ multiplex PCR; TCRdb's table is partial and in-frame only. The sample carries approximately 90,000 clones, 70% to 85% recorded once. The germline CDR1 and CDR2 sequences are MNHEY and SMNVEV (reference sequence). Trimming at V came to 5 bases and at J to 8 bases, leaving 5 bases not matched to a gene. The CDR3 loop spans 13 amino acids. This clone was detected many times. The chain has TRBV27 and TRBJ1-2; 10 nucleotides match TRBD1. The sequence came from a man aged 65-85 years with acute or convalescent COVID-19. The specimen sequenced was peripheral blood. The DNA of the CDR3 is TGTGCCAGCAGTGCGGGACAGGGGACCGGCTACACCTTC. It codes for CASSAGQGTGYTF.